The present T cell receptor (beta chain) was sequenced within a study of cytomegalovirus exposure and HLA in healthy donors (TCRdb year 2017). General notes on the study: According to an earlier analysis of 587 of the donors, some 170 million T cells yielded roughly 110 million unique TCR beta sequences and more than 250 Gb of sequence data. An early release covering approximately 600 HLA-typed donors comprised around 300 gigabases of sequencing data and around 85 million unique TCR sequences. Among the approximately 400 genotyped donors, around 81% belonged to the genetic ancestry cluster associated with self-reported Caucasian donors. The study aimed to test whether cataloging public T cell receptors could reveal signatures of past pathogen exposure. The study profiled the T cell repertoires of fewer than 850 subjects by immunosequencing and related them to cytomegalovirus serostatus. Along with the roughly 700-subject first cohort, a separate validation cohort of over a hundred different subjects was used. To predict cytomegalovirus infection status, the study brought together high-throughput TCR immunosequencing, statistical association of individual TCRs with disease status, and machine learning. In a later analysis, previously published TCR beta repertoires from some 640 donors were re-analyzed and high-resolution HLA genotyping was added so that TCR occurrence patterns could be studied. Rather than drawing on any new phenotypic data, the later analysis identified candidate immune exposures from TCR beta sequences and the way those sequences occurred across donors. An earlier analysis of nearly 600 of the donors applied high-throughput TCR beta sequencing to assess whether each TCR beta V gene segment acted as functional or pseudogenic. Donor age, sex, ethnicity and CMV serostatus were compiled together with the repertoire data. A later genetic analysis used genome-wide SNP genotypes for about 65% of the roughly 670 donors, treating that subset as a discovery cohort. Every repertoire in the discovery cohort had been generated on one and the same sequencing platform. HLA typing covered class I and class II loci at four-digit resolution. Typing coverage varied by locus: roughly 620-640 donors for A, B, C, DRB1 and DQB1; roughly 500 for DQA1; approximately 610 for DPA1; 400 to 480 for DPB1. Several DR-DQ haplotypes were handled as single units for association and clustering because linkage in the cohort was strong. On average, roughly 200,000 unique TCR beta nucleotide sequences were sequenced per donor among about 400 genotyped donors of the cohort, with 15% to 20% of those sequences being non-productive. General findings and caveats noted by the study authors: A later analysis found that most CMV-associated TCR beta chains appeared HLA-restricted, with HLA associations seemingly driven largely by CMV exposure. The sequencing pipeline was judged likely to have produced a cluster of highly shared sequence variants as a technical artifact. A later genetic analysis associated a missense DCLRE1C variant with V-gene and J-gene trimming of TCR beta chains, and an independent cohort replicated the association. Because counts were too low, roughly 16 rarely observed V segments, including chromosome 9 orphons, were excluded from the earlier analysis of about 500 of the donors. Sequencing depth was assumed to be roughly uniform across donors in the presence/absence analyses, though that assumption may not hold. At a false discovery rate of 0.05, a later analysis linked 16,951 TCR beta sequences to specific HLA alleles. Across donors, most TCR sequences were observed very rarely, whereas some public TCRs were present in many individuals. Because HLA typing was unavailable for some donors at each locus, only the typed subset was used in association tests. Correlated functional status among segregating V segments might be attributable to linkage disequilibrium, but an unknown experimental factor could not be ruled out. Assigning TCR associations to individual alleles was difficult when HLA alleles, especially DR and DQ, strongly co-occurred. Several of the top co-occurrence clusters appeared to be linked to parvovirus B19, influenza, CMV and Epstein-Barr virus, according to a later analysis. Some IMGT-functional V segments, including TRBV6-2 and TRBV6-3, could not be told apart with the 87-base-pair reads, so those segments were excluded. It was suggested by the authors that the approach could potentially be generalized to other disease states and immunological phenotypes. The study gave a list of more than 150 TCR beta chains associated with cytomegalovirus. A few of the identified cytomegalovirus-associated TCR beta chains were confirmed in vitro to be specific for cytomegalovirus antigens. In both the original and validation cohorts, the classifier was reported to diagnose cytomegalovirus status with high specificity and sensitivity. CMV serostatus was the only immune exposure information available for the cohort. In a later analysis, TCR association rates were found to vary across HLA loci, with the most associated TCRs seen for DRB1 alleles and the fewest for HLA-C alleles. In an earlier analysis of fewer than 700 of the donors, most TCR beta V segments appeared in productive rearrangements about 87% or about 30% of the time, broadly matching IMGT annotations. Only TCR beta chains were sequenced in this cohort, and the absence of alpha or paired-chain data limited detectable features. Compared with equally common non-associated chains, HLA-associated TCR beta chains in a later analysis were more clonally expanded and had lower generation probabilities. Compared with the roughly 670-donor mean, donors in an Asian-associated ancestry cluster had fewer N-insertions in productive TCRs, according to a later genetic analysis. A further reported finding was that TCR beta sequences accurately predicted the HLA-A and HLA-B alleles for most subjects in the first cohort.

At the junction V is shortened by 2 bases and J by 6 bases, with 14 bases in between. The germline V gene sets CDR1 to SGHDT and CDR2 to YYEEEE. The CDR3 goes from the cysteine to the phenylalanine over 15 residues. The read is trimmed to its CDR3 DNA, 45 bases read in frame from base 1. The receptor library was made with the immunoSEQ multiplex PCR assay. For the multiplex PCR, a mixture combining 60 forward primers for TCR Vbeta segments and 13 reverse primers for TCR Jbeta segments was used. The CDR3 region of rearranged TCR beta genes was amplified from genomic DNA with a multiplex PCR assay. On the Illumina HiSeq System, the amplified TCR beta libraries were sequenced as 87-base-pair reads. The source study handled its data this way. Across the 600 to 700 repertoires, a later analysis counted 60 million to 90 million unique TCR beta chains, 9.5 million to 12 million of which were shared by at least two donors. Raw reads were error-corrected and collapsed into unique sequences with a nearest-neighbor algorithm that merged closely related sequences to remove PCR and sequencing errors. Alignment of CDR3 sequences to IMGT reference sequences was used to assign V, D and J gene segments. For a sequence to be retained, a match of at least six nucleotides to both a V gene segment and a J gene segment was required. A rearrangement was called productive if the CDR3 had no stop codons and remained in frame with V and J, and every other rearrangement was called non-productive. Following IMGT convention, CDR3 was defined as the stretch from the second conserved V-encoded cysteine up to the conserved J-encoded phenylalanine. The earlier analysis of about 570 of the donors excluded any sequence lacking an unambiguous match to a single V gene segment. An earlier analysis of 587 of the donors classified V segments as functional when productive rearrangements were above 56.7% and as segregating when the standard deviation between donors was above 5%. A statistical classification framework was developed to diagnose cytomegalovirus status using the catalog of TCR beta chain sequences. In a later analysis, TCR nucleotide sequences were compared against IMGT/GENE-DB human TR gene sequences so that V and J genes could be assigned. Using the TCRdist pipeline, a later analysis assigned CDR3 sequences along with most-parsimonious VDJ recombination scenarios. In a later analysis, every TCR beta chain was defined by the combination of its CDR3 amino acid sequence and its V-gene family, and reads without a unique V-gene family were dropped. To address suspected cross-contamination and a sequencing artifact, a later analysis removed 550 to 750 highly shared, low-generation-probability nucleotide sequences. In a later analysis, a clonal expansion index was calculated for each public chain from normalized within-repertoire ranks of inferred template counts. In a later analysis, generation probabilities were computed using a VDJ recombination model fitted to out-of-frame rearrangements, and the results were checked against IGoR. In a later analysis, hypergeometric tests were used to score TCR-TCR, TCR-HLA and TCR-CMV co-occurrence, with a repertoire-size bias correction applied to TCR pairs. A later analysis estimated false discovery rates by permuting HLA or CMV assignments 20 times. In a later analysis, co-occurring TCRs were grouped using DBSCAN, and TCRdist sequence similarity was added for clustering within HLA-allele-positive subsets. Repertoires with fewer than 30,000 or more than 120,000 public chains, plus five repertoires with anomalous nucleotide sharing, were excluded from co-occurrence clustering. Drawn from immuneACCESS, this table holds only the in-frame rearrangements with V and J called that TCRdb kept. Clones are partly lost; checked studies trace under half to an unresolved V gene and leave the rest unexplained. For V, J and clone size, that table is used; D and trimming come from the DNA. Counted in this sample were 55,000 to 80,000 clones; 78% of them appeared once. The ten largest clones represent 9% to 10% of the sample.

The cohort was made up of 666 healthy bone marrow donors. At the time of sampling, all cohort members were nominally healthy, though unrecorded immune exposures were likely present. The donor tested CMV seronegative, placing the donor among the 352 seronegative members of the cohort. Every donor gave a peripheral blood sample, and the peripheral blood mononuclear cells from that sample were used for TCR beta sequencing. Genomic DNA was extracted from the blood cell samples with the Qiagen DNeasy Blood Extraction Kit. Comment on this clone: This receptor's antigen is unknown. No qualities accompany the bases; no much larger clone lies one base away.

The sequence derives from a man in his forties or fifties in good health and CMV-seronegative. The chain uses TRBV5-6 and TRBJ2-2; TRBD2 is perhaps the D gene, given 6 matching bases. What was sequenced was PBMCs. Here is the DNA: TGTGCCAGCAGCTTTCGTGGGGGGTCGCCCGGGGAGCTGTTTTTT. It is translated as CASSFRGGSPGELFF.